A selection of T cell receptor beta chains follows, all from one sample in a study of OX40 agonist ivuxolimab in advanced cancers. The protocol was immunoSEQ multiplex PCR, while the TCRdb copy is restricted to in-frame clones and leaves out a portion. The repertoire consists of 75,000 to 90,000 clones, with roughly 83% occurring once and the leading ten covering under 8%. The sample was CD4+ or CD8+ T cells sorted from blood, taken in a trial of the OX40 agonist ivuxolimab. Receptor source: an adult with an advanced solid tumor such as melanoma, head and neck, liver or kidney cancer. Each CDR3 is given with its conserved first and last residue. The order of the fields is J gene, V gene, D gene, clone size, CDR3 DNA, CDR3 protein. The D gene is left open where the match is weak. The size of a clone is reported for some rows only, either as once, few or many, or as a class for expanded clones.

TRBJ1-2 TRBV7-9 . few TGTGCCAGCAGCTCCGGACAGAAGGGCTACACCTTC CASSSGQKGYTF
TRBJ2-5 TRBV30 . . TGTGCCTGGAGTGTAGGAGGACAGCTCCAAGAGACCCAGTACTTC CAWSVGGQLQETQYF
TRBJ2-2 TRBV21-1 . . TGTGCCAGCAGCCTCCGAACGAAGAGAGGGACAGGAATCACCGGGGAGCTGTTTTTT CASSLRTKRGTGITGELFF
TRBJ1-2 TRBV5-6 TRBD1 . TGTGCCAGCAGGCAGGGGGCCAACTATGGCTACACCTTC CASRQGANYGYTF
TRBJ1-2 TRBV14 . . TGTGCCAGCAGCCAAGATCGGGAGACGGATAACTATGGCTACACCTTC CASSQDRETDNYGYTF
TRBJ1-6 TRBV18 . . TGTGCCAGCTCACCAAGTGGACTCGATTCACCCCTCCACTTT CASSPSGLDSPLHF
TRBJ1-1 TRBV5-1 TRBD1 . TGCGCCAGCACTTTAGGGACAGGGGGTAAAGCTTTCTTT CASTLGTGGKAFF
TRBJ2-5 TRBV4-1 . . TGCGCCAGCAGCCAAACGGGTGTGGAAGAGACCCAGTACTTC CASSQTGVEETQYF
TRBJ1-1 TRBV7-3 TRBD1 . TGTGCCAGCAGCTTAATGGGACAGGGGACCACTGAAGCTTTCTTT CASSLMGQGTTEAFF
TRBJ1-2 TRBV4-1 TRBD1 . TGCGCCAGCAGCCCACAGGGGCACTATGGCTACACCTTC CASSPQGHYGYTF
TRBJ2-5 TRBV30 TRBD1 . TGTGCCTGGACTACAGGGGAGACACAAGAGACCCAGTACTTC CAWTTGETQETQYF
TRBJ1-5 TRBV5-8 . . TGTGCCAGCAGCTTGGGGACAGTCACTCTGCAGCCCCAGCATTTT CASSLGTVTLQPQHF
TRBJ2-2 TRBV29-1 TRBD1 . TGCAGCGTTGGACAGGGTTTCGCCGGGGAGCTGTTTTTT CSVGQGFAGELFF
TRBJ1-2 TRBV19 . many TGTGCCAGTAGTATAGGAGGGGAGGACTATGGCTACACCTTC CASSIGGEDYGYTF
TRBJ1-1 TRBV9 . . TGTGCCAGCAGCGTAGAGAGGAGGGACACTGAAGCTTTCTTT CASSVERRDTEAFF
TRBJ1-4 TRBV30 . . TGTGCCTGGAGTTTCAATGAAAAACTGTTTTTT CAWSFNEKLFF
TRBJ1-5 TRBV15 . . TGTGCCACCAGCAGTCCTACTTATTGGGACACCTATCAGCCCCAGCATTTT CATSSPTYWDTYQPQHF
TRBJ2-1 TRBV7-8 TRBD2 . TGTGCCAGCAGCTCCCTGGGGACTAGCGGGGGGAGCTCCTACAATGAGCAGTTCTTC CASSSLGTSGGSSYNEQFF
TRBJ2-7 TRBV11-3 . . TGTGCCAGCAGCCCATTCCATGGCTCCTACGAGCAGTACTTC CASSPFHGSYEQYF
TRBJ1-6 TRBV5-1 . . TGCGCCAGCAGCTCGGACACGTATAATTCACCCCTCCACTTT CASSSDTYNSPLHF
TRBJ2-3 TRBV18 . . TGTGCCAGCTCACCGGCTAGCTCCTCCACAGATACGCAGTATTTT CASSPASSSTDTQYF
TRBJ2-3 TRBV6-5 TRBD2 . TGTGCCAGCAGGCGGGGGACTAGCGGCACAGATACGCAGTATTTT CASRRGTSGTDTQYF
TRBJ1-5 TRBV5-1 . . TGCGCCAGCAGCCCCGAGTCCAATCAGCCCCAGCATTTT CASSPESNQPQHF
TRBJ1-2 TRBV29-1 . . TGCAGCGTTGGGGGGGTCAACTATGGCTACACCTTC CSVGGVNYGYTF
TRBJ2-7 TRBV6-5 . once TGTGCCAGCATTCTTCGACAGACAAGCTACGAGCAGTACTTC CASILRQTSYEQYF
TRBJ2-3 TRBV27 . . TGTGCCAGCAGCCTCAGGGGAGCAGATACGCAGTATTTT CASSLRGADTQYF
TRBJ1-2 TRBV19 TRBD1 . TGTGCCAGTAGTATCGGGACAGGGAGTGGCAACTATGGCTACACCTTC CASSIGTGSGNYGYTF
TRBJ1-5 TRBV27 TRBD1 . TGTGCCAGCAGTTACAGGGGCTATAGCAATCAGCCCCAGCATTTT CASSYRGYSNQPQHF
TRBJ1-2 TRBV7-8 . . TGTGCCAGCAGCTCTAGAGGGCAGGTTGCAGGCTACACCTTC CASSSRGQVAGYTF
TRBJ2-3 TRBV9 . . TGTGCCAGCAGCGTAGACAAAGATACGCAGTATTTT CASSVDKDTQYF
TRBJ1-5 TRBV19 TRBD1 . TGTGCCAGTAGTGAAAGGACAGGGGCTGGCAATCAGCCCCAGCATTTT CASSERTGAGNQPQHF
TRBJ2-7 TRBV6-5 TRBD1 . TGTGCCAGCAGGTCTGGGACAGGGGTCTACGAGCAGTACTTC CASRSGTGVYEQYF
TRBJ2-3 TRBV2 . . TGTGCCGGAGGGTTGTCTTTCGATACGCAGTATTTT CAGGLSFDTQYF
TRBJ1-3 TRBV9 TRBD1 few TGTGCCAGCAGCGCAGAAACAGGGGTAGGAAACACCATATATTTT CASSAETGVGNTIYF
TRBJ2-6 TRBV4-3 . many TGCGCCAGCAGCCCCGTTACCTCTGGGGCCAACGTCCTGACTTTC CASSPVTSGANVLTF
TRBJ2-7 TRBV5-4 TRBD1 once TGTGCCAGCAGCTTCCCCGGGACAGGGATCGTGTACGAGCAGTACTTC CASSFPGTGIVYEQYF
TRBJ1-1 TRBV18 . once TGTGCCAGCTCACCAGGTCCGCGGGCTGAAGCTTTCTTT CASSPGPRAEAFF
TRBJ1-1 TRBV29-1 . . TGCAGCGTTGAAGTCCGACACCTAAACACTGAAGCTTTCTTT CSVEVRHLNTEAFF
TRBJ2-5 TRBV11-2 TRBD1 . TGTGCCAGCAGCTTCGACAGGGGAAATGCCCAGTACTTC CASSFDRGNAQYF
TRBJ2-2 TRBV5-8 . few TGTGCCAGCAGCTTGAGCGGAGGGGAGCTGTTTTTT CASSLSGGELFF
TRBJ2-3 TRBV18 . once TGTGCCAGCTCACCTAGCGGAGCAGATACGCAGTATTTT CASSPSGADTQYF